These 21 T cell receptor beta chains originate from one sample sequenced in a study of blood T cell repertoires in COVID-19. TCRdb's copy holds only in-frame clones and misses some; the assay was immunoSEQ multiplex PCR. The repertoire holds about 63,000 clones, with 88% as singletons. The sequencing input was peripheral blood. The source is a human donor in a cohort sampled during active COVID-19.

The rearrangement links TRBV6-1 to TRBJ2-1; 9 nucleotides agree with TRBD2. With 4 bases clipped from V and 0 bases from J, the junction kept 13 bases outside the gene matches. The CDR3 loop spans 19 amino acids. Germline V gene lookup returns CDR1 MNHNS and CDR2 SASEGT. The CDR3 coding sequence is TGTGCCAGCAGTGTACTTGGGACTAGCACCGAAAGCTCCTACAATGAGCAGTTCTTC. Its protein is CASSVLGTSTESSYNEQFF.

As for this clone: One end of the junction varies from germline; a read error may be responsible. The CDR3 here is CGTGENYGYTF. CDR3 nucleotides: TGCGGGACAGGGGAGAACTATGGCTACACCTTC. The chain combines TRBV28 with TRBJ1-2, with 10 bases fitting TRBD1. The CDR3 has 11 amino acids. Germline CDR1 and CDR2: MDHEN and SYDVKM.

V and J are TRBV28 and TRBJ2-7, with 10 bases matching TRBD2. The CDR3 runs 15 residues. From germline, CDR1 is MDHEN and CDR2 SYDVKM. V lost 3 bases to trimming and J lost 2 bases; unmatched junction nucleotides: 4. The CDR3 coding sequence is TGTGCCAGCAGTTTTCCTACTAGCGGGACCTACGAGCAGTACTTC. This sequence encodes CASSFPTSGTYEQYF.

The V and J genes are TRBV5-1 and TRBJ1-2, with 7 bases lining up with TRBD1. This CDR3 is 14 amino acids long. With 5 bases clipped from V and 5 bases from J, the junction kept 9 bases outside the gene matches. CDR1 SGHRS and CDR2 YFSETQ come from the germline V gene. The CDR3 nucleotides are TGCGCCAGCAGGGGCGGGACAGAGAGATATGGCTACACCTTC. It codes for CASRGGTERYGYTF.

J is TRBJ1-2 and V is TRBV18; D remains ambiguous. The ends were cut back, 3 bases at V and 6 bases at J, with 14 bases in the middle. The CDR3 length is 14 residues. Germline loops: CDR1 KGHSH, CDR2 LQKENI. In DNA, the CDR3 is TGTGCCAGCTCACCGGTTGATGGAGGTGATGGCTACACCTTC. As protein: CASSPVDGGDGYTF.

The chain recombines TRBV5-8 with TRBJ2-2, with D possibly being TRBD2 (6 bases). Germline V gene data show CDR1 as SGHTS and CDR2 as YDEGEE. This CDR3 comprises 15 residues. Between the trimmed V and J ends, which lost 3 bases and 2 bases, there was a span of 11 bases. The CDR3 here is CASSWMGLNTGELFF. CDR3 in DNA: TGTGCCAGCAGCTGGATGGGACTTAACACCGGGGAGCTGTTTTTT.

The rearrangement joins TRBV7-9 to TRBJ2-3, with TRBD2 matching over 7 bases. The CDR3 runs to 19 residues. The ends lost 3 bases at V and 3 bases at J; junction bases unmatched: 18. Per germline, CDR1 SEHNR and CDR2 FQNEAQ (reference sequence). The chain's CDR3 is CASSFVPGLRRELTDTQYF. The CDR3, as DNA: TGTGCCAGCAGCTTCGTCCCTGGGCTCCGGCGGGAGTTAACAGATACGCAGTATTTT.

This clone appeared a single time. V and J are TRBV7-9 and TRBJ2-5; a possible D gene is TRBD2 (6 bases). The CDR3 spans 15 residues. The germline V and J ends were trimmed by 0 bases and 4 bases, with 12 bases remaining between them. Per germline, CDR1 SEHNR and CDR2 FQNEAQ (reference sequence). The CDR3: CASSLAGTVGETQYF. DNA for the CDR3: TGTGCCAGCAGCTTAGCTGGGACTGTAGGAGAGACCCAGTACTTC.

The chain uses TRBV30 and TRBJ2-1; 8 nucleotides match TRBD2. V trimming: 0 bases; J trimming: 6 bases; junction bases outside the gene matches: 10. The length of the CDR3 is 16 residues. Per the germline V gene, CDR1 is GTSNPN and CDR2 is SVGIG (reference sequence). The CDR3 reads CAWSVHLTSVFNEQFF. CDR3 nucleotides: TGTGCCTGGAGTGTACATCTGACTAGCGTATTCAATGAGCAGTTCTTC.

The CDR3 spells CASSYSGTSGRDTQYF. CDR3 coding DNA: TGTGCCAGCAGTTACTCCGGGACTAGCGGGCGGGATACGCAGTATTTT. The rearrangement joins TRBV6-5 to TRBJ2-3, with 12 nucleotides matching TRBD2. This CDR3 region has 16 residues. The germline gives CDR1 MNHEY, CDR2 SVGAGI. Trimming removed 0 bases from V and 6 bases from J; junction bases left unmatched: 4.

Written as DNA, the CDR3 is TGTGCCACCAAGGAGGGACAGATGAACACCGGGGAGCTGTTTTTT. This gives the protein CATKEGQMNTGELFF. V and J are TRBV24-1 and TRBJ2-2; a weak D match, TRBD1 (7 bases). The CDR3 runs 15 residues. Per germline, CDR1 KGHDR and CDR2 SFDVKD. With 8 bases removed from V and 1 base from J, the gap between germline ends came to 13 bases.

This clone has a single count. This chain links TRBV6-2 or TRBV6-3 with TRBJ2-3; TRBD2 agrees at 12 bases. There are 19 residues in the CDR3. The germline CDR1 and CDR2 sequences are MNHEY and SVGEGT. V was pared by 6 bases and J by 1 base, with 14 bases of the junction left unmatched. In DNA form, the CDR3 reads TGTGCCAGCAGCCCACGGCGACTAGCGGGAGTGTCGGGCACAGATACGCAGTATTTT. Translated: CASSPRRLAGVSGTDTQYF.

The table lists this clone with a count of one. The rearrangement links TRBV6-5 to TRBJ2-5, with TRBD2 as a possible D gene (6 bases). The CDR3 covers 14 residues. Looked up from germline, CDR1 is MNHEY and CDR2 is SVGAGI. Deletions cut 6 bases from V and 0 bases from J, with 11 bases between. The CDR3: CASRPGRNQETQYF. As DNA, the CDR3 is TGTGCCAGCAGGCCGGGGAGGAACCAAGAGACCCAGTACTTC.

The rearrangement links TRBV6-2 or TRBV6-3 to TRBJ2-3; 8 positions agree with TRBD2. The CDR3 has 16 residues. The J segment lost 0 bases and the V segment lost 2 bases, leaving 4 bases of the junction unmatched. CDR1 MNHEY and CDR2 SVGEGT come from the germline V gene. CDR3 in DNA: TGTGCCAGCAGTTACGTCCAGCGGGGGAGCACAGATACGCAGTATTTT. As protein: CASSYVQRGSTDTQYF.

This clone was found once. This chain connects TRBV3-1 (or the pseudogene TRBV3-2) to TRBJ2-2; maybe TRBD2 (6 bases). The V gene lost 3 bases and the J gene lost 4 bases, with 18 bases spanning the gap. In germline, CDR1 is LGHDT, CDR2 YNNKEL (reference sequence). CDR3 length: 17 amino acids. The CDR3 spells CASSHRFAGRGTGELFF. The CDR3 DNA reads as TGTGCCAGCAGCCACCGATTTGCGGGGCGGGGCACCGGGGAGCTGTTTTTT.

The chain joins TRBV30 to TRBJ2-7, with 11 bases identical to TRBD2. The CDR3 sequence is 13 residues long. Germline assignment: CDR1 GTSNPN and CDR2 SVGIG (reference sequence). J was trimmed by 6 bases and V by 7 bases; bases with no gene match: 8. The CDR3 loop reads CAFDTSGRSEQYF. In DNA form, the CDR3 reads TGTGCCTTTGATACTAGCGGGAGAAGCGAGCAGTACTTC.

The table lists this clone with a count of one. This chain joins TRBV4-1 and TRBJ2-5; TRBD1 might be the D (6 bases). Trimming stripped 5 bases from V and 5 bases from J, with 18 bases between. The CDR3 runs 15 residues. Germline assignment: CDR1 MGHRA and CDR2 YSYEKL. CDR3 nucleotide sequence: TGCGCCAGCAGCGGGTCGGATGGGACAACGGAGACCCAGTACTTC. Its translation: CASSGSDGTTETQYF.

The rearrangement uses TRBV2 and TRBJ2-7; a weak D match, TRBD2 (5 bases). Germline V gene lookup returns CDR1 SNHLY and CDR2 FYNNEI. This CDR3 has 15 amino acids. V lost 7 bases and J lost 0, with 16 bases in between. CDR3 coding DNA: TGTGCCAGCATTCCGAACGCGGGTGACTCCTACGAGCAGTACTTC. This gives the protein CASIPNAGDSYEQYF.

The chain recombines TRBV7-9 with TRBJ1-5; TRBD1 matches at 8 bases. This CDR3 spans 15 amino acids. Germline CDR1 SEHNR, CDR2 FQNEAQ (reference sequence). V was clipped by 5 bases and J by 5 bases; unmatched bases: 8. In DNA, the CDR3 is TGTGCCAGCAGCGCCGGGACAGGCGATCATCAGCCCCAGCATTTT. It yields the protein CASSAGTGDHQPQHF. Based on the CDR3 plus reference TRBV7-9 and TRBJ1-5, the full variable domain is DTGVSQNPRHKITKRGQNVTFRCDPISEHNRLYWYRQTLGQGPEFLTYFQNEAQLEKSRLLSDRFSAERPKGSFSTLEIQRTEQGDSAMYLCASSAGTGDHQPQHFGDGTRLSIL.

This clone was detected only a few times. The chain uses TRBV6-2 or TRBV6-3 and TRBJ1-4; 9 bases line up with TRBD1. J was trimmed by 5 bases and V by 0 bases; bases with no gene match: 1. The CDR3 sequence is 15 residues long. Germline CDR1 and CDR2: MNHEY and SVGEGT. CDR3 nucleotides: TGTGCCAGCAGTTACTCCGGGACAGGGAATGAAAAACTGTTTTTT. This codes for CASSYSGTGNEKLFF.

The CDR3 nucleotides read TGCAGCGTTGAAGATCACAGGGGGCGTACTGAAGCTTTCTTT. Translation gives CSVEDHRGRTEAFF. The chain links TRBV29-1 to TRBJ1-1; 9 nucleotides match TRBD1. CDR3 size: 14 residues. CDR1 and CDR2 (germline): SQVTM, ANQGSEA. With V trimmed by 0 bases and J by 5 bases, 4 bases remained unmatched.